Included here is one T cell receptor beta chain sequence, with context. No antigen is known for it. Vbeta (60) and Jbeta (13) primers were used in the PCR. The assay was immunoSEQ multiplex PCR, and TCRdb's table has in-frame clones only and misses some. The repertoire consists of roughly 120,000 clones, with less than 85% occurring once and the leading ten covering roughly 13%. The source of the sample is a study of cytomegalovirus exposure and HLA in healthy donors. Germline CDR1 is MNHNS and CDR2 is SASEGT. V shed 7 bases and J 4 bases; nucleotides not matched to a gene: 2. The CDR3 has 13 residues. Findings and caveats of the study: Segments of the TCR beta V type were, in most cases, productive about 87% or about 30% of the time in an earlier analysis. Upon later analysis, HLA-associated TCR beta chains proved more clonally expanded than other, equally common chains.

The source of this sequence is a man between 25 and 39 years old in good health and CMV-seropositive. Sample: PBMCs. This rearrangement joins TRBV6-1 to TRBJ1-5, with TRBD1 matching over 9 bases. The CDR3 sequence: CASTGTGNQPQHF. The DNA for the CDR3 is TGTGCCAGCACCGGGACAGGGAATCAGCCCCAGCATTTT.